This T cell receptor (beta chain) was identified in a study of cytomegalovirus exposure and HLA in healthy donors. Study information: Roughly 170 million T cells yielded some 120 million unique TCR beta sequences in earlier analysis. Study-wide points: In terms of immune exposure information, only CMV serostatus was available. TCR beta chain V- and J-gene trimming was linked, in a later analysis, to a missense variant in DCLRE1C.

This clone occurred once. The antigen remains undetermined. CDR1 and CDR2 from the germline V gene are ENHRY and SYGVKD. The CDR3 extends over 15 amino acids. V gave up 2 bases and J gave up 3 bases; unmatched junction bases: 4. Amplification used 60 Vbeta primers and 13 Jbeta primers. Sequencing used immunoSEQ multiplex PCR; TCRdb keeps in-frame clones, though not all of them. The table lists about 79,000 clones, 70% to 80% of them singletons. The chain employs TRBV10-3 and TRBJ2-7, with TRBD1 matching over 10 bases. The TCR comes from a middle-aged man in good health and CMV-seropositive. Source material: PBMCs. The CDR3 is CAISEPGQGNYEQYF. The CDR3 DNA is TGTGCCATCAGTGAGCCGGGACAGGGGAACTACGAGCAGTACTTC.